The 10 T cell receptor beta chains in this list originate from one sample, sequenced in a study of T cell changes during pregnancy in multiple sclerosis. Libraries were prepared by immunoSEQ multiplex PCR; TCRdb keeps only in-frame clonotypes and omits some of them. Found here are 70,000 to 95,000 clones, 94% of them singletons; the top ten hold around 2.2%. This material consisted of peripheral blood, taken in the third trimester of pregnancy. The receptors here all came from a female donor with multiple sclerosis, enrolled in a pregnancy study.

J is TRBJ2-2 and V is TRBV2; 7 bases align to TRBD2. The CDR3 is made up of 15 amino acids. With 11 bases clipped from V and 2 bases from J, the junction kept 11 bases outside the gene matches. Germline V gives CDR1 SNHLY, CDR2 FYNNEI. CDR3 DNA sequence: TGTGCCGGGGGGATGGGGACTAAAAACACCGGGGAGCTGTTTTTT. Translation: CAGGMGTKNTGELFF.

The J gene is TRBJ2-1, the V gene TRBV4-1; D call uncertain. The CDR3 runs 13 residues. From germline, CDR1 is MGHRA and CDR2 YSYEKL. Trimming stripped 4 bases from V and 10 bases from J, with 14 bases between. The chain's CDR3 is CASSPSGSLEQFF. The CDR3, as DNA: TGCGCCAGCAGCCCGTCCGGGTCCTTGGAGCAGTTCTTC.

The chain employs TRBV4-1 and TRBJ2-4; D call uncertain. Trimming took off 0 bases at V and 0 bases at J, with 9 bases between the two ends. The CDR3 totals 16 residues. CDR1 is MGHRA and CDR2 is YSYEKL in the germline V gene. CDR3 nucleotide sequence: TGCGCCAGCAGCCAAGACCCTATCTTAGCCAAAAACATTCAGTACTTC. Encoded protein: CASSQDPILAKNIQYF.

This chain uses TRBV2 with TRBJ2-2; TRBD1 aligns across 10 bases. Germline CDR1 is SNHLY and CDR2 is FYNNEI. The CDR3 covers 14 residues. V gave up 4 bases and J gave up 4 bases; unmatched junction bases: 0. CDR3 region: CASSGDRGTGELFF. For the CDR3, the DNA is TGTGCCAGCAGTGGGGACAGGGGCACCGGGGAGCTGTTTTTT.

This chain joins TRBV2 and TRBJ2-1; D gene ambiguous. V was clipped by 4 bases and J by 4 bases, with 8 bases between them. Germline loops: CDR1 SNHLY, CDR2 FYNNEI. The CDR3 contains 13 residues. DNA for the CDR3: TGTGCCAGCAGTGGGTCACGGTACAATGAGCAGTTCTTC. This gives the protein CASSGSRYNEQFF.

This sequence joins TRBV28 and TRBJ1-1; no firm D call. This CDR3 region has 13 residues. Germline lookup yields CDR1 MDHEN and CDR2 SYDVKM. V was shortened by 3 bases and J by 4 bases, with 9 bases between the two germline ends. CDR3 coding DNA: TGTGCCAGCAGTTTTAGAACCTCCACTGAAGCTTTCTTT. It specifies CASSFRTSTEAFF.

The V call is TRBV19, the J call TRBJ2-7, with TRBD2 matching over 9 bases. V shed 2 bases, J shed 3 bases, and the junction held 5 bases outside the gene matches. Germline CDR1 LNHDA, CDR2 SQIVND (reference sequence). The CDR3 has 15 amino acids. The CDR3 spells CASSILAGGDYEQYF. Here the CDR3 DNA reads TGTGCCAGTAGTATACTGGCGGGAGGGGACTACGAGCAGTACTTC. The full variable domain, rest sourced from reference TRBV19 and TRBJ2-7, is DGGITQSPKYLFRKEGQNVTLSCEQNLNHDAMYWYRQDPGQGLRLIYYSQIVNDFQKGDIAEGYSVSREKKESFPLTVTSAQKNPTAFYLCASSILAGGDYEQYFGPGTRLTVT.

The V call is TRBV4-3, the J call TRBJ2-1, with 7 bases fitting TRBD2. The CDR3 contains 18 residues. Germline-derived CDR1 and CDR2 are LGHNA and YSLEER. After removal of 1 base from V and 10 bases from J, the junction contained 19 bases not matched to a gene. The CDR3 coding sequence is TGCGCCAGCAGCCAAGTCACTTCTGCGCGGGGGTTCCGGTCCGAGCAGTTCTTC. It encodes CASSQVTSARGFRSEQFF.

DNA for the CDR3: TGTGCCATCAGTGTCGGGACAGACTACGAGCAGTACTTC. Encoded protein: CAISVGTDYEQYF. This chain joins TRBV10-3 and TRBJ2-7; 7 bases agree with TRBD1. The germline V gene has CDR1 ENHRY and CDR2 SYGVKD. J gave up 3 bases and V 4 bases, and 3 bases lay outside the gene matches. This CDR3 region has 13 residues.

This chain links TRBV5-1 with TRBJ2-7; 15 nucleotides match TRBD2. Germline values: CDR1 SGHRS, CDR2 YFSETQ. This CDR3 comprises 17 residues. After removal of 2 bases from V and 4 bases from J, the junction contained 7 bases not matched to a gene. In DNA, the CDR3 is TGCGCCAGCAGCTTAGGGACTAGCGGGAGGCATGGGTACGAGCAGTACTTC. Its translation is CASSLGTSGRHGYEQYF.